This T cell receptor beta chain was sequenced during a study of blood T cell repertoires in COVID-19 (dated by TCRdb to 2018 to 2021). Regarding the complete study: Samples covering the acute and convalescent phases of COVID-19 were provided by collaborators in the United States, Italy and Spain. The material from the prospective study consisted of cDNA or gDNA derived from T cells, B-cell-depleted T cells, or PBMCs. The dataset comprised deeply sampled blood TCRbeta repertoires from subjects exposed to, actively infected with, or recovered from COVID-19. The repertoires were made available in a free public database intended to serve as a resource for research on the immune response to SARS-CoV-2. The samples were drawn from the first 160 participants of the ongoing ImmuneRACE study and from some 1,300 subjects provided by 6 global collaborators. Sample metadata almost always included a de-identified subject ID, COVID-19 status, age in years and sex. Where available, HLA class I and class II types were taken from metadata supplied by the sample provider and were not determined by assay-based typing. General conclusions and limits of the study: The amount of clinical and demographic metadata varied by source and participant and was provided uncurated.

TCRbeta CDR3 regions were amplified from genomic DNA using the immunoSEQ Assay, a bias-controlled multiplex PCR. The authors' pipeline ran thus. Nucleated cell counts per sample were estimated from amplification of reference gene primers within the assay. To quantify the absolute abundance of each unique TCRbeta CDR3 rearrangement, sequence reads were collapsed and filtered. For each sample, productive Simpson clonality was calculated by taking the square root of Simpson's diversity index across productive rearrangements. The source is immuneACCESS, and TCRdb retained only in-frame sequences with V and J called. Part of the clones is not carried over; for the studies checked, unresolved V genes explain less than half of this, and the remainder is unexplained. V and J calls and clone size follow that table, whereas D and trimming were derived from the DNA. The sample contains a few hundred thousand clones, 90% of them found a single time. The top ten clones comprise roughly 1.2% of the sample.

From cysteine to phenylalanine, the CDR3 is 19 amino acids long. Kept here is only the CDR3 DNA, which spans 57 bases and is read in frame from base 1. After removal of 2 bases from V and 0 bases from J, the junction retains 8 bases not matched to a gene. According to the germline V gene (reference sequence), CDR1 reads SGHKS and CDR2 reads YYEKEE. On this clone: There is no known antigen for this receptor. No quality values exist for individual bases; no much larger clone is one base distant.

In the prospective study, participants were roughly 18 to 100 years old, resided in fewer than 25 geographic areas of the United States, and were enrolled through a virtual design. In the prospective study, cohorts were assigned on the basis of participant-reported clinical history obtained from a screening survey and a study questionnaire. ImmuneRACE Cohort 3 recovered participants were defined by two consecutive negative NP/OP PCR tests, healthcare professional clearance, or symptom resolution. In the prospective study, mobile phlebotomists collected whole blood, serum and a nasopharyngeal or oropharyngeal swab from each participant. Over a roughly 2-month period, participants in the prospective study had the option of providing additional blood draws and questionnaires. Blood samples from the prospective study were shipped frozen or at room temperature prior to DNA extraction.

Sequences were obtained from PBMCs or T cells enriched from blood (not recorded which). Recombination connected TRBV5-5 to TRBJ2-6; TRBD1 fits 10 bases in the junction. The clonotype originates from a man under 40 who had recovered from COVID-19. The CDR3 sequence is CASSFEGTGVISGANVLTF. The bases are TGTGCCAGCAGCTTTGAGGGGACAGGGGTAATCTCTGGGGCCAACGTCCTGACTTTC.